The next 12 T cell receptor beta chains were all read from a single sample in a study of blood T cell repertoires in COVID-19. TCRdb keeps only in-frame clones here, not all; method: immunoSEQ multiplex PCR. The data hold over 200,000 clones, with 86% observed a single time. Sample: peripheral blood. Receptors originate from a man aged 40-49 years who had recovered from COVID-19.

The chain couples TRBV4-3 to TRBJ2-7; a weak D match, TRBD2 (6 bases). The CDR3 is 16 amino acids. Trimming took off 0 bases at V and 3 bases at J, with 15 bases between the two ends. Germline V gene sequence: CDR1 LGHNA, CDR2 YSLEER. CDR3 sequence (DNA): TGCGCCAGCAGCCAAGATCTCGGAGGGAGGTACTACGAGCAGTACTTC. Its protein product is CASSQDLGGRYYEQYF.

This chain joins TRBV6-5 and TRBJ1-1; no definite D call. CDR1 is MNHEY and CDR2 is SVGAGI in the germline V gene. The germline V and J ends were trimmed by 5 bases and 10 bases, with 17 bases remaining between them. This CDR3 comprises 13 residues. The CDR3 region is CASSPTRGVGAFF. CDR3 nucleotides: TGTGCCAGCAGTCCAACGCGCGGGGTTGGAGCTTTCTTT.

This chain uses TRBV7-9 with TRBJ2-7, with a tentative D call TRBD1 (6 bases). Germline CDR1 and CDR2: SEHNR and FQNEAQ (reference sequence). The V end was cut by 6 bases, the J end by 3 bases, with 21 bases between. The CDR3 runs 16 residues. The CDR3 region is CASRSGVPLIDYEQYF. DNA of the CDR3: TGTGCCAGCAGATCAGGGGTCCCCCTCATAGACTACGAGCAGTACTTC.

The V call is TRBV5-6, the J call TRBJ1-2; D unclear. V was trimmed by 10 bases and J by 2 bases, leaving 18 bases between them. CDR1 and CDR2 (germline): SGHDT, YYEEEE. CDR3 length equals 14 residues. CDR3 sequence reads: CAGTSGPSNYGYTF. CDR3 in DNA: TGTGCCGGTACTAGCGGACCGTCAAACTATGGCTACACCTTC. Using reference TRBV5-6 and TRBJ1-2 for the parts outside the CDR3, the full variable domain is DAGVTQSPTHLIKTRGQQVTLRCSPKSGHDTVSWYQQALGQGPQFIFQYYEEEERQRGNFPDRFSGHQFPNYSSELNVNALLLGDSALYLCAGTSGPSNYGYTFGSGTRLTVV.

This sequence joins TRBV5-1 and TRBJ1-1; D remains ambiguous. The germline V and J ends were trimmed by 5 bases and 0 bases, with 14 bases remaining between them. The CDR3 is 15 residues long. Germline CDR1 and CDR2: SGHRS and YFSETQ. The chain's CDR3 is CASRFSEHLNTEAFF. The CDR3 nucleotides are TGCGCCAGCAGGTTTAGCGAACACTTGAACACTGAAGCTTTCTTT.

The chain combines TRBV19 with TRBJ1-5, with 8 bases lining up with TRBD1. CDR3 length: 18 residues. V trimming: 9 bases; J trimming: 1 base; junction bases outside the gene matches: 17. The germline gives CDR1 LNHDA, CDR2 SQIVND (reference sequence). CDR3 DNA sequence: TGTGCCAGAGGGGCGGGACAGGAAAAGAAGGGGAGCAATCAGCCCCAGCATTTT. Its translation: CARGAGQEKKGSNQPQHF.

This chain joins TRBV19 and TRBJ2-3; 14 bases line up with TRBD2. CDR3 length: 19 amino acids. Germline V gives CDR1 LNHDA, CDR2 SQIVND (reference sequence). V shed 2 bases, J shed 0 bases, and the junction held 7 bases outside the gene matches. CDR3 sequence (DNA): TGTGCCAGTAGTATATTGACTAGCGGGGGGGCCCCTAGCACAGATACGCAGTATTTT. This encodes CASSILTSGGAPSTDTQYF.

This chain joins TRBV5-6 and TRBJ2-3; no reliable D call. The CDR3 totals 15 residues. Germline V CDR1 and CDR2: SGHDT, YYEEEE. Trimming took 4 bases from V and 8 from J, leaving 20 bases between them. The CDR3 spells CASSPTWAVPTTQYF. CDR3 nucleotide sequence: TGTGCCAGCAGCCCCACTTGGGCCGTCCCCACTACGCAGTATTTT.

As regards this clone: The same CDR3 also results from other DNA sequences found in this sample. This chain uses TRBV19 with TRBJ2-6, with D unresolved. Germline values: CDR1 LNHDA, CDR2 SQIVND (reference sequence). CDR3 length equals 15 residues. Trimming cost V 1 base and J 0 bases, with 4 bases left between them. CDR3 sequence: CASSIGGSGANVLTF. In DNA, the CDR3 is TGTGCCAGTAGTATAGGAGGCTCTGGGGCCAACGTCCTGACTTTC.

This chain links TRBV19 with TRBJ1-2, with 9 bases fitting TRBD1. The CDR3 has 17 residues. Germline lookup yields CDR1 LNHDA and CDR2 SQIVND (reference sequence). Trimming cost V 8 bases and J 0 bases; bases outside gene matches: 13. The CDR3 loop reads CASHSWTGAKANYGYTF. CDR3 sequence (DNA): TGTGCCAGTCATTCTTGGACAGGGGCTAAAGCTAACTATGGCTACACCTTC.

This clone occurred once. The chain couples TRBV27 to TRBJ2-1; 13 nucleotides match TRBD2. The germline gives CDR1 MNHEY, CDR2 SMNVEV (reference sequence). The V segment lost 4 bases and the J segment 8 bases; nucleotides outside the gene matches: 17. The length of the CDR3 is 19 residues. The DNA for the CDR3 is TGTGCCAGCAGTTACCGTAGGACTAGCGGGAGACAGGGGGTATATGAGCAGTTCTTC. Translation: CASSYRRTSGRQGVYEQFF.

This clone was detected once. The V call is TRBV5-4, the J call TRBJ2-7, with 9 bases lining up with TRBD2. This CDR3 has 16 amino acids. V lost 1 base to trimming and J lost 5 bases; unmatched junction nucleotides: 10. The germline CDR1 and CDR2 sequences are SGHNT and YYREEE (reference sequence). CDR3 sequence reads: CASSLRLSGGQHEQYF. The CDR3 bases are TGTGCCAGCAGCTTGAGGCTGAGCGGGGGGCAGCACGAGCAGTACTTC. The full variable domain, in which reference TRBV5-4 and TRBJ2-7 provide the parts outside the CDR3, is ETGVTQSPTHLIKTRGQQVTLRCSSQSGHNTVSWYQQALGQGPQFIFQYYREEENGRGNFPPRFSGLQFPNYSSELNVNALELDDSALYLCASSLRLSGGQHEQYFGPGTRLTVT.